The 10 T cell receptor beta chains reported below all come from one sample, sequenced in a study of tumor-infiltrating lymphocytes in primary liver carcinoma. The study co-extracted DNA and RNA from 20-30 mg of unsorted bulk tissue. Starting from around 500 ng of total RNA, TCR beta cDNA was produced with a primer in the constant region. TCR beta libraries came from three nested multiplex PCR rounds using slightly modified ARM-PCR. Researchers ran the first two PCR rounds for roughly 11 cycles each with TRBV1-TRBV30 forward primers and a C-beta reverse primer. TCRdb passed the multiplex PCR reads through MiXCR, listing each CDR3 protein once. The sample consists of approximately 64,000 distinct CDR3 sequences, about 65% of them appearing once. The sequenced sample consisted of liver tumor tissue from sampling region 4. Subset: tumor region T4, right-lateral pole. The receptors were gathered from a man in his forties with primary liver carcinoma and hepatitis B virus infection.

As concerns this clonotype: A junction boundary mismatches the germline segment, possibly from a read error. The chain is built from TRBV4-1 and TRBJ2-1; D may correspond to TRBD1 or TRBD2 (6 bases each). The CDR3 covers 19 residues. Germline values: CDR1 MGHRA, CDR2 YSYEKL. CDR3: CASSQGGLVGGGSYNEQFF. DNA for the CDR3: TGCGCCAGCAGTCAAGGGGGGCTAGTGGGAGGTGGCTCCTACAATGAGCAGTTCTTC.

Regarding this clonotype: The junction shows a germline mismatch at one end, possibly a read error. The chain combines TRBV29-1 with TRBJ2-1; weak D call: TRBD1 (6 bases). The CDR3 covers 12 residues. Germline CDR1 reads SQVTM; CDR2 reads ANQGSEA. The CDR3 here is CGVRQVGNEQLF. The CDR3 nucleotides are TGCGGCGTCCGACAGGTAGGCAATGAGCAGCTCTTC.

This clonotype was picked up one time. A much larger clone differs from this one at a single base, so this may be a read error. Here the CDR3 omits its conserved ending phenylalanine or tryptophan, so a read error is the likely source. V gene TRBV29-1 combines with J gene TRBJ1-1, with D possibly matching TRBD1 (5 bases). V lost 6 bases, J lost 6 bases, and 14 bases lay in between. Germline CDR1 SQVTM, CDR2 ANQGSEA. The CDR3 spans 12 residues. DNA for the CDR3: TGCAGCGTCCCTCAGGGCAGGGCTGAAGCTTTCTCT. This gives the protein CSVPQGRAEAFS.

To note about this clonotype: A read error may account for a junction end that differs from germline. The rearrangement uses TRBV6-2 or TRBV6-3 and TRBJ2-7, with TRBD1 matching 7 bases. CDR3 length: 14 residues. CDR1 and CDR2 (germline): MNHEY, SVGEGT. CDR3 sequence reads: CASNLRDRAHERYF. DNA for the CDR3: TGTGCCAGCAACCTCAGAGACAGGGCCCACGAGCGGTACTTC.

Points on this clonotype: A junction end diverges from the germline sequence, so it may reflect a read error. The J gene is TRBJ2-5, the V gene TRBV4-3, with 9 bases fitting TRBD2. CDR3 size: 16 residues. The germline gives CDR1 LGHNA, CDR2 YSLEER. In nucleotides, the CDR3 is TGCGCTAGCAGCCAAGGAGCAGCGGGAGGAGGAGAGACCCAATACTTC. It yields the protein CASSQGAAGGGETQYF.

A word on this clonotype: A much more abundant neighbour one base away suggests this may be a read error. Likely a read error: the CDR3 ends without its conserved phenylalanine or tryptophan. The chain links TRBV28 to TRBJ2-1; possibly TRBD1 for D (7 bases). The V gene lost 2 bases and the J gene lost 6 bases, with 14 bases spanning the gap. The CDR3 runs 15 residues. Germline V gene sequence: CDR1 MDHEN, CDR2 SYDVKM. The CDR3 is CASSLRRQGGNEQFL. DNA of the CDR3: TGTGCCAGCAGTTTAAGGAGACAGGGAGGCAATGAGCAGTTCTTA.

The chain joins TRBV10-3 to TRBJ2-3, with D possibly being TRBD1 or TRBD2 (5 bases each). Trimming shortened V by 6 bases and J by 3 bases, and 19 bases separated the two germline ends. Germline V lookup: CDR1 ENHRY, CDR2 SYGVKD. The CDR3 is 16 residues long. The CDR3 loop reads CAIRHTNGASTDTQYF. Written as DNA, the CDR3 is TGTGCCATCAGACACACTAACGGGGCTAGTACAGATACGCAGTATTTT.

This clonotype was seen just once. This may be a read error, as it is one base from a much larger clone. The chain carries TRBV11-2 and TRBJ2-3; TRBD2 aligns across 9 bases. CDR1 is SGHAT, CDR2 FQNNGV, per germline. The CDR3 contains 16 residues. CDR3 residues: CASSPPTSGSTDTRYF. The DNA for the CDR3 is TGTGCCAGCAGCCCCCCGACTAGCGGCAGCACAGATACGCGGTATTTT.

Relative to its sample, this clonotype is medium-sized. Here the CDR3 reads CASTPGGDTQYF. The CDR3 DNA reads TGTGCCAGCACCCCTGGAGGGGATACGCAGTATTTT. The rearrangement links TRBV11-2 to TRBJ2-3; the D gene is possibly TRBD2 (6 bases). V lost 7 bases and J 6 bases, leaving 11 bases between the germline ends. In germline, CDR1 is SGHAT, CDR2 FQNNGV. The length of the CDR3 is 12 residues.

Regarding this clonotype: With a much larger clone just one base away, this may be a read error. The chain recombines TRBV5-1 with TRBJ2-5; no clear D gene. Germline V gene data show CDR1 as SGHRS and CDR2 as YFSETQ. CDR3 length: 15 residues. The CDR3 nucleotides are TGCGCCAGCAGCTTGGGAGCCCTCCGCCAAGAGACCCAGTGCTTC. It encodes CASSLGALRQETQCF.